The source of this TCR beta chain is a study of memory CD4+ T cells and cytomegalovirus serostatus. TCRdb keeps only in-frame clones here, not all; method: immunoSEQ multiplex PCR. The data contain around 53,000 clones, 65% to 85% of them seen just once; the ten biggest clones take up roughly 2%. The sort gate was single viable CD3+CD4+CD8-CD45RO+ cells for memory CD4+ T cells. Regarding the study as a whole: Suggested: most of the CMV-linked TCR signature lies in CD4+ memory cells. Median bootstrapped AUC for CMV status was about 0.95 originally, about 0.9 US-trained. Of under 200 reported CMV TCRbeta sequences, 65 to 85 were found in memory CD4+ repertoires.

Comments on this clone: Its antigen is not identified.

The TCR was taken from an adult in good health and CMV-seropositive. The sequenced sample consisted of memory CD4+ T cells from blood.

CDR3 sequence: CASSLEGAKQFF. DNA of the CDR3: TGTGCCAGCAGCTTAGAAGGGGCAAAGCAGTTCTTC. The chain recombines TRBV7-2 with TRBJ2-1, with D possibly being TRBD1 (5 bases). Trimming removed 1 base from V and 11 bases from J, with 9 bases in between. The CDR3 has 12 amino acids. CDR1 and CDR2 (germline): SGHTA, FQGNSA.